This is a list of T cell receptor beta chains from one sample in a study of cytomegalovirus exposure and HLA in healthy donors. Profiled with immunoSEQ multiplex PCR; TCRdb holds only in-frame clones, not every one. This table has more than 100,000 clones, less than 85% appearing once. The source material was PBMCs. These receptors came from a man aged 40-50 years in good health and CMV-seronegative. Both conserved end residues are part of each CDR3. D genes are given only for firm matches. Some rows have no size entry. The others give once, few or many, or a class for an expanded clone.

j_call,d_call,v_call,clone_size,cdr3_aa,cdr3_nt
TRBJ2-7,.,TRBV11-2,.,CASSFPGLQEQYF,TGTGCCAGCAGCTTCCCAGGGCTTCAGGAGCAGTACTTC
TRBJ2-3,TRBD2,TRBV29-1,once,CSGLTSGFTDTQYF,TGCAGCGGTCTGACTAGCGGGTTCACAGATACGCAGTATTTT
TRBJ2-1,.,TRBV25-1,.,CASTTVRNEQFF,TGTGCCAGCACGACAGTTAGAAATGAGCAGTTCTTC
TRBJ1-5,.,TRBV28,.,CASSLWMAGQPQHF,TGTGCCAGCAGTTTATGGATGGCTGGTCAGCCCCAGCATTTT
TRBJ2-7,TRBD2,TRBV28,.,CASRGGETYEQYF,TGTGCCAGTAGGGGAGGGGAAACCTACGAGCAGTACTTC
TRBJ1-2,.,TRBV6-5,.,CASSYSGSNYGYTF,TGTGCCAGCAGTTACTCGGGCAGTAACTATGGCTACACCTTC
TRBJ2-3,.,TRBV13,.,CASSLGLMRADTQYF,TGTGCCAGCAGCTTAGGCCTGATGCGGGCGGATACGCAGTATTTT
TRBJ2-7,TRBD2,TRBV7-7,.,CASSLGREGEQYF,TGTGCTAGCAGCTTAGGGCGGGAGGGCGAGCAGTACTTC
TRBJ2-7,TRBD2,TRBV5-1,.,CASSLAVAGGPGEQYF,TGCGCCAGCAGCTTGGCGGTAGCGGGAGGGCCGGGCGAGCAGTACTTC
TRBJ2-2,TRBD2,TRBV7-2,once,CASSLDYLAGGNTGELFF,TGTGCCAGCAGCTTGGATTATCTAGCGGGAGGCAACACCGGGGAGCTGTTTTTT
TRBJ2-7,TRBD1,TRBV7-9,.,CASSSTGGDEQYF,TGTGCCAGCAGCTCGACAGGGGGGGACGAGCAGTACTTC
TRBJ2-3,TRBD2,TRBV4-2,.,CASSQEGGSGRRDTQYF,TGTGCCAGCAGCCAAGAGGGGGGTAGCGGGCGGAGGGATACGCAGTATTTT
TRBJ1-5,.,TRBV7-3,.,CASSLKGDQPQHF,TGTGCCAGCAGCTTAAAGGGGGATCAGCCCCAGCATTTT
TRBJ1-3,.,TRBV7-2,.,CASSLLGNTIYF,TGTGCCAGCAGCTTATTAGGAAACACCATATATTTT
TRBJ2-2,.,TRBV18,.,CASSPQAPNTGELFF,TGTGCCAGCTCACCGCAGGCACCTAACACCGGGGAGCTGTTTTTT
TRBJ2-4,.,TRBV7-2,once,CASSLVVGEAKNIQYF,TGTGCCAGCAGCTTAGTCGTTGGGGAGGCCAAAAACATTCAGTACTTC
TRBJ1-5,.,TRBV27,.,CASSLHGYSNQPQHF,TGTGCCAGCAGTTTACACGGGTATAGCAATCAGCCCCAGCATTTT
TRBJ2-7,.,TRBV7-2,.,CASSLGNRVYEQYF,TGTGCCAGCAGCTTAGGGAACAGGGTGTACGAGCAGTACTTC
TRBJ2-7,.,TRBV7-9,.,CASSLLHQTQYF,TGTGCCAGCAGCTTGCTTCACCAGACTCAGTACTTC
TRBJ2-7,.,TRBV6-5,.,CASRARGGQAYEQYF,TGTGCCAGCAGGGCTAGGGGGGGGCAGGCCTACGAGCAGTACTTC
TRBJ1-1,TRBD1,TRBV19,.,CASSMNRGNTEAFF,TGTGCCAGTAGTATGAACAGGGGGAACACTGAAGCTTTCTTT
TRBJ2-3,.,TRBV29-1,.,CSSSGTTDTQYF,TGCAGCTCGAGCGGTACCACAGATACGCAGTATTTT
TRBJ2-1,.,TRBV5-6,.,CASSLHPADYNEQFF,TGTGCCAGCAGCTTGCATCCAGCGGATTACAATGAGCAGTTCTTC
TRBJ2-1,.,TRBV7-2,.,CASSLTGSAGNEQFF,TGTGCCAGCAGCTTAACGGGGTCCGCCGGAAATGAGCAGTTCTTC
TRBJ2-7,.,TRBV7-7,.,CASSQGRAYEQYF,TGTGCTAGCAGCCAGGGTAGGGCCTACGAGCAGTACTTC
TRBJ2-3,.,TRBV5-1,.,CASSLDRSYTDTQYF,TGCGCCAGCAGCTTGGACAGGTCCTACACAGATACGCAGTATTTT
TRBJ2-5,.,TRBV15,.,CATSRDWADQETQYF,TGTGCCACCAGCAGAGATTGGGCAGACCAAGAGACCCAGTACTTC
TRBJ1-1,.,TRBV6-6,few,CASSYSMNQGGTEAFF,TGTGCCAGCAGTTACTCGATGAACCAAGGAGGCACTGAAGCTTTCTTT
TRBJ2-7,TRBD2,TRBV19,.,CASSIAGGPREQYF,TGTGCCAGTAGTATAGCGGGAGGGCCTCGTGAGCAGTACTTC